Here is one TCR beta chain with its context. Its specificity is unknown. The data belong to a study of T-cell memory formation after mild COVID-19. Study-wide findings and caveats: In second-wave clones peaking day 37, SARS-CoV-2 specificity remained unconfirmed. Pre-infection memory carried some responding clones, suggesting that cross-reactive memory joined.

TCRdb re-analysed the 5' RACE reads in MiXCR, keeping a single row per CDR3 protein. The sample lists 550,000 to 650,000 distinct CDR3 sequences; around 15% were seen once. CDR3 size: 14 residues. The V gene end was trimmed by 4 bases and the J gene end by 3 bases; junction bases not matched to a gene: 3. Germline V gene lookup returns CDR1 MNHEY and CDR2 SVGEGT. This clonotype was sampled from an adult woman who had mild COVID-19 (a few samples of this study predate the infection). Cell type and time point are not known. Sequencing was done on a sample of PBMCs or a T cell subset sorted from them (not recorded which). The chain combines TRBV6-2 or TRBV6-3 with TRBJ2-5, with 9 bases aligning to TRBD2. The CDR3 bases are TGTGCCAGCAGTTCGGGACTAGCAGAAGAGACCCAGTACTTC. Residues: CASSSGLAEETQYF.